Below, one T cell receptor beta chain is given with its context. The clone's antigen remains unknown. Base qualities are not provided; no much larger clone lies one nucleotide away. Healthy HIV-negative adults with no recently reported acute infections or vaccinations were included as donors. Every donor was a Caucasian adult residing in Nashville, Tennessee, USA. The CD8 memory samples were a combination of magnetically selected CD45RO+ cells and CCR7-negative CD45RA+ effector memory (TemRA) cells. Blood was collected by leukapheresis, and PBMCs were isolated by Ficoll-Histopaque density gradient centrifugation and then cryopreserved in liquid nitrogen vapor phase. Analytical flow cytometry was used to check the purity and quantity of each magnetically sorted T cell population. Genomic DNA was isolated from every sorted fraction and measured by UV absorbance on a Nanodrop 2000c. This sample was taken from a study of shared clonotypes between healthy human individuals (dated by TCRdb to 2018 to 2020). For the study in its entirety: The cohort included three men and a couple of women between 18 and 49 years of age. Different laboratories and diverse techniques were used to prepare libraries and sequence TCR repertoires, to increase sequencing depth and limit assay-specific biases. Between about 0.85 and 10 billion PBMCs per donor were obtained by leukapheresis. To estimate repertoire size and how much clonotype sharing occurs between individuals, the study deeply sequenced the blood TCR repertoires of several healthy adults. For each donor, three plates each were used for CD4 naive and CD4 memory, two plates were used for CD8 naive, and one plate was used for CD8 memory.

General findings and caveats noted by the study authors: Clonotypes shared by all four sorted-subset donors showed higher generation probabilities than non-shared clonotypes. Pairwise subsampling indicated that sequencing depth was expected to affect the degree of clonotype sharing among donors. Sampling was restricted to blood, and TCR repertoires in tissue are likely to differ from TCR repertoires in blood. Incomplete sequencing was indicated by rarefaction of sorted-subset datasets, despite the large sequencing depth. The small number of donors limited the genetic and exposure-history diversity represented. Larger estimated clonotype richness was generally found for naive subsets than for memory subsets. When a few donors were compared, the shared fraction of clonotypes was approximately 5% for naive CD4, around 3.6% for naive CD8, 2% to 2.5% for memory CD4, and roughly 0.43% for memory CD8.

TCR CDR3 regions were amplified from genomic DNA by multiplex PCR using the deep immunoSEQ assay. Genomic DNA extracted from each cell subset was distributed evenly over all wells of several immunoSEQ 96-well plates, and each plate served as one replicate. For sorted subsets, around 200 ng genomic DNA, equal to 30,000 to 35,000 T cell genomes, was loaded into each replicate PCR. The purified libraries were quantified using a Qubit 3.0 fluorometer, sized with a Bioanalyzer 2100, and then quantified again using the KAPA Library Quantification kit. Every immunoSEQ 96-well plate was sequenced on a dedicated single-read 150-cycle Illumina NextSeq 550 flow cell. The study's processing was this. Because the immunoSEQ output included only junctional sequences and no quality scores, the filtering could not be the same as the filtering used for full-length reads. To assign V/J genes and CDR3, sequences were annotated using PyIR, a Python wrapper for IgBLAST v1.9, with IMGT germline references. Reads were filtered out if the reads had weak V/J assignments (E-value above 1e-6), no CDR3, stop codons, out-of-frame junctions, or ambiguous translated residues. V3J clonotypes were defined as sequences sharing the same inferred V gene, J gene, and CDR3 amino acid sequence. Percentage overlap between repertoires was computed as shared unique clonotypes divided by the size of the smaller repertoire. Three approaches were used to assess repertoire richness: RTK rarefaction, the Chao1 estimator, and Recon v2.1 estimates of unobserved clonotypes. OLGA was used to compute generation probabilities for all TCRbeta clonotypes that the gDNA method yielded from a handful of donors. TCRdb took this table from immuneACCESS and kept in-frame rearrangements with V and J called. Such tables lack part of the clones; where checked against another copy, unresolved V genes explain under half of the gap, and the rest is unexplained. The V and J calls and clone size come from that table; D and trimming were worked out from the DNA. For this sample there are about 320,000 clones; around 90% appear just once. 15% to 20% of the sample is taken by the ten largest.

In the germline V gene, CDR1 corresponds to SGHDT and CDR2 to YYEEEE. The CDR3 sequence holds 14 residues, the cysteine and phenylalanine included. The only DNA kept is the CDR3, 42 bases in frame from the first base. For this chain, trimming is 0 bases at the V end and 5 bases at the J end, and the number of junction bases without a gene match is 4. The receptor chain draws on TRBV5-6 and TRBJ2-5; TRBD2 lines up with 7 middle nucleotides. This receptor was identified in a man younger than 35 in good health. The sample was memory CD8+ T cells sorted from blood. The sample's cell subset or site, from its label and the paper: CD45RO+ cells pooled with CCR7-negative TemRA cells. The nucleotide sequence reads as follows: TGTGCCAGCAGCTTGGAGGGACTAACGGAGACCCAGTACTTC. This translates into CASSLEGLTETQYF.